The T cell receptor (beta chain) described here comes from a study of T cell responses to AZD1222 COVID-19 vaccine (dated by TCRdb to 2020 to 2023). Describing the broader study: A total of just over 230 trial participants underwent TCR sequencing, of whom more than 200 had received two doses of AZD1222 and around 26 had received two doses of the MenACWY control vaccine. Trial participants were enrolled by age into 18-55, 56-69 and 70-plus year subgroups, with roughly 160, 29 and 62 TCR-sequenced participants respectively.

Comments on this clone: Its cognate antigen has yet to be identified. No much larger clone exists at a distance of one base, and base qualities are not known.

The CDR3 regions of human TCRbeta chains were subjected to immunosequencing. The study's processing was this. Repertoire TCRs were checked for matches against a reference library of SARS-CoV-2-specific TCRs that had been generated using the MIRA antigen-specificity platform. Breadth was defined as the fraction of unique TCRs that were SARS-CoV-2-associated. Depth was defined as the fraction of total T cells that were SARS-CoV-2-associated. Each spike-specific TCR was assigned to its reactive spike region and to a CD4 or CD8 class using the MIRA data. Log10-transformed breadth and depth values were compared by one-way ANOVA with Sidak's multiple comparisons tests. The table comes from immuneACCESS by way of TCRdb, which keeps in-frame sequences with V and J called. Part of the clones is missing from these tables; in studies checked, under half for an unresolved V gene and the rest for unknown reasons. Clone size and V and J calls were adopted from that table, with D and trimming inferred from the DNA. The sample table holds under 150,000 clones, of which about 91% were seen once. Of the sample, approximately 2% falls within the top ten clones.

According to the study, the label for this sample's time point signals: about 28 days (+/-7) after the second vaccine dose. AZD1222 recipients with second doses at about 4 weeks or about 12 weeks were pooled, because spike-specific TCR depth and breadth did not differ between schedules. The vaccinee samples were drawn from two UK trials, COV001 and COV002, one of which was a single-blind randomized controlled phase 2/3 trial testing AZD1222 (ChAdOx1 nCoV-19) in healthy adults. For TCRbeta chain sequencing, PBMC samples were collected from trial participants at day 0 and at day 28 after the second dose. General study outcomes and caveats: Conclusions about previously exposed vaccinees were limited because only 6 or 7 AZD1222 recipients were SARS-CoV-2 seropositive at baseline. After two AZD1222 doses, both the breadth and the depth of spike-specific TCRs were significantly higher than at day 0 and than in MenACWY recipients. Because no samples from the day 14 peak response were available, repertoires could be characterized only after the peak T cell response. Participants were mostly white British and included more females than males, and it was suggested by the authors that clonal diversity may have been underestimated. Vaccine-associated CD4 TCRs spanned the whole spike protein, with dominant responses in regions 160-218 and 743-854. In the small 56-69-year group, the increase in depth fell short of significance, most likely because of low power. Reportedly, close to half of the unique spike-specific TCRs recognized epitopes lying outside the regions that are mutated in the B.1.351 and B.1.1.7 variants.

The TCR originated in an adult who received the AZD1222 COVID-19 vaccine. Source: peripheral blood, taken 28 days after the second AZD1222 dose.

The CDR3 amino acid sequence is: CASSPGGLAGASGELFF. In nucleotides, the sequence is TGTGCCAGCAGCCCTGGCGGACTAGCGGGAGCGAGCGGGGAGCTGTTTTTT. Rearrangement joined TRBV3-1 (or the pseudogene TRBV3-2) to TRBJ2-2; TRBD2 matches 13 bases in the middle. Via the germline V gene (reference sequence), CDR1 is LGHDT and CDR2 YNNKEL. From the cysteine through the phenylalanine, the CDR3 covers 17 amino acids. Just the 51-base CDR3 DNA is kept, in frame starting at base 1. At the junction V is shortened by 4 bases and J by 7 bases; bases outside the gene matches: 9.